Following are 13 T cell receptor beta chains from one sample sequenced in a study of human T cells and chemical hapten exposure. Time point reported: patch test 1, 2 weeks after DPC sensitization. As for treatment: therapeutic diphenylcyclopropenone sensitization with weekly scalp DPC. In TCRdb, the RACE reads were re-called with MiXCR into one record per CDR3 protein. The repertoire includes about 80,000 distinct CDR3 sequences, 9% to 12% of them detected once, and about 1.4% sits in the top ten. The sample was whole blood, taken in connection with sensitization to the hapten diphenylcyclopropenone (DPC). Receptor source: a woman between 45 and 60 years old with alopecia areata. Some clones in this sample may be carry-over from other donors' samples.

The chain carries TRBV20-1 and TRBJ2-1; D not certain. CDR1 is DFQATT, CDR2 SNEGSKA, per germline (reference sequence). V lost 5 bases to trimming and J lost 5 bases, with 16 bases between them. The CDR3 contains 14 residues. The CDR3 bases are TGCAGTGCTCCGCTCAGTTGGCGGAACAATGAGCAGTTCTTC. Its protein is CSAPLSWRNNEQFF.

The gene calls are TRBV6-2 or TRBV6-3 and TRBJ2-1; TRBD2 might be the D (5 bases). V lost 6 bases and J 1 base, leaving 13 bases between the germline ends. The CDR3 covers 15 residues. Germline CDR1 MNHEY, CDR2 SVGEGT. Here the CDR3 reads CASSDARRSYNEQFF. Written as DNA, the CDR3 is TGTGCCAGCAGCGACGCGAGGAGGTCCTACAATGAGCAGTTCTTC.

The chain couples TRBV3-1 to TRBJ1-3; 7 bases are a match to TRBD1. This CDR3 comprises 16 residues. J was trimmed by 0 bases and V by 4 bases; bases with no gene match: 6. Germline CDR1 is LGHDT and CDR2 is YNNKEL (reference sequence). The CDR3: CASSLLSGGSGNTIYF. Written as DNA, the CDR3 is TGTGCCAGCAGCCTCCTGTCAGGGGGCTCTGGAAACACCATATATTTT.

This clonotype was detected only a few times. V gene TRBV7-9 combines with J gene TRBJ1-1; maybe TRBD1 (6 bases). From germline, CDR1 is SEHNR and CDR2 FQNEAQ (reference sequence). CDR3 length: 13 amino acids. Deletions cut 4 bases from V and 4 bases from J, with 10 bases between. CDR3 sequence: CASSSGAGTEAFF. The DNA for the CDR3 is TGTGCCAGCAGCTCAGGGGCGGGCACTGAAGCTTTCTTT. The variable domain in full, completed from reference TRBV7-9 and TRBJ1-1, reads DTGVSQNPRHKITKRGQNVTFRCDPISEHNRLYWYRQTLGQGPEFLTYFQNEAQLEKSRLLSDRFSAERPKGSFSTLEIQRTEQGDSAMYLCASSSGAGTEAFFGQGTRLTVV.

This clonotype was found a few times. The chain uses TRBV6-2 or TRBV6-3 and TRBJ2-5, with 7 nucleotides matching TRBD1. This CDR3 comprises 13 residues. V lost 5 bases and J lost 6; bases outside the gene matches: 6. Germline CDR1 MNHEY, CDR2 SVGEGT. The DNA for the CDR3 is TGTGCCAGCAGTCGACAGGGAGAGAAGACCCAGTACTTC. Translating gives CASSRQGEKTQYF.

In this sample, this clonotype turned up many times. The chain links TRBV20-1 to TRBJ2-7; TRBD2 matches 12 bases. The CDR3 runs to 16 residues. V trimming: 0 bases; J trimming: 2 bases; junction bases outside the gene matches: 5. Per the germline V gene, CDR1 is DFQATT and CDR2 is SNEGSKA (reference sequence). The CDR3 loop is CSARDPRTSGAYEQYF. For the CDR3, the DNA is TGCAGTGCTAGAGATCCCAGGACTAGCGGGGCCTACGAGCAGTACTTC.

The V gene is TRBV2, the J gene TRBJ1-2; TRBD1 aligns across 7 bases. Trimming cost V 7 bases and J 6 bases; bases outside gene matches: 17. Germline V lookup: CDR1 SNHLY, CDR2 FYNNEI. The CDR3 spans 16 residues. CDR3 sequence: CASTETRQGVTNGYTF. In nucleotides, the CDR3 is TGTGCCAGCACCGAAACTCGACAGGGAGTCACTAATGGCTACACCTTC.

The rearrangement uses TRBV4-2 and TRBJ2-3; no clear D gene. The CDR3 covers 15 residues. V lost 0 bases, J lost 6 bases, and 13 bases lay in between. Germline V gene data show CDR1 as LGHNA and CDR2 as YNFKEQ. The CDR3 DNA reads TGTGCCAGCAGCCAAGAGACAACCTCTTGGGATACGCAGTATTTT. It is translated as CASSQETTSWDTQYF.

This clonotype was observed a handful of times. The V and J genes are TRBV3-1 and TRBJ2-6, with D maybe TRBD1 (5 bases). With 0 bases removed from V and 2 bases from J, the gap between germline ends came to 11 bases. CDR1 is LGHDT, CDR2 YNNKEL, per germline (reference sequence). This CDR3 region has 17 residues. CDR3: CASSQDLGRAGANVLTF. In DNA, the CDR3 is TGTGCCAGCAGCCAAGATCTAGGCAGGGCTGGGGCCAACGTCCTGACTTTC.

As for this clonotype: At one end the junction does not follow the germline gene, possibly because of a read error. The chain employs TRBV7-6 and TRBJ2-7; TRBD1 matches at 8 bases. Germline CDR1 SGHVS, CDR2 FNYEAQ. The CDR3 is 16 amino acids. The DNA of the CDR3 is TGTACCAGCAGCTGGACAGGGCATAGTAAATCCTACGAGCAGTACTTC. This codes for CTSSWTGHSKSYEQYF.

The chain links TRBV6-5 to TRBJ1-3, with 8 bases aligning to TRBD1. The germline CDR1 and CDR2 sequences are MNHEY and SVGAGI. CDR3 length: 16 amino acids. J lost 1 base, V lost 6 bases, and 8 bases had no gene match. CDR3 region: CASSPQGAGSGNTIYF. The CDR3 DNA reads TGTGCCAGCAGCCCGCAGGGGGCCGGATCTGGAAACACCATATATTTT.

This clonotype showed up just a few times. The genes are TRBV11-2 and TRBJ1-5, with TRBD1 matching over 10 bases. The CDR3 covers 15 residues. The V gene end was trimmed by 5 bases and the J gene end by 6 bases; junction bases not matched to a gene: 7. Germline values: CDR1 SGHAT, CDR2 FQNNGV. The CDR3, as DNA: TGTGCCAGCAGCCTGACAGGGGGCGAGACTCAGCCCCAGCATTTT. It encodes CASSLTGGETQPQHF.

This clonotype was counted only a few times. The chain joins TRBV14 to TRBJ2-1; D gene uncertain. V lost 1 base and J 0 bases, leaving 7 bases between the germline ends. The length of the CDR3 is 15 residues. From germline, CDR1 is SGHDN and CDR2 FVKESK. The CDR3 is CASSQAGLSYNEQFF. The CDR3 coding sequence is TGTGCCAGCAGCCAAGCGGGCCTCTCCTACAATGAGCAGTTCTTC.